The rows below give T cell receptor beta chains drawn from one sample of a study of T-cell reconstitution after alpha-beta-depleted transplantation in children. TCRdb analysed the PCR reads with MiXCR anew, one entry per CDR3 protein. The sample yields 90,000 to 130,000 distinct CDR3 sequences, 10% seen once. This material consisted of PBMCs, taken before TCRalphabeta/CD19-depleted stem cell transplant. These receptors originate from a boy under 10 years old with acute lymphoblastic leukemia, due to receive a stem cell transplant. The CDR3 runs from the conserved cysteine through the conserved F or W. A D gene is named only where the DNA matches it firmly. Only part of the rows carry a size: once, few, many, or a class if the clone is expanded.

j_call d_call v_call clone_size cdr3_aa cdr3_nt
TRBJ1-3 - TRBV15 - CATSRVGGVGPGNTIYF TGTGCCACCAGCAGAGTCGGTGGAGTCGGCCCTGGAAACACCATATATTTT
TRBJ1-1 - TRBV7-9 - CASSVNWDEAFF TGTGCCAGCAGTGTCAACTGGGATGAAGCTTTCTTT
TRBJ2-4 - TRBV14 - CASSQAGRTSDIQYF TGTGCCAGCAGCCAAGCGGGGCGGACAAGCGACATTCAGTACTTC
TRBJ2-1 TRBD2 TRBV12-3/TRBV12-4 - CASSFTSAYEQFF TGTGCCAGCAGTTTTACTAGCGCCTATGAGCAGTTCTTC
TRBJ1-1 - TRBV28 - CASSTPGNTEAFF TGTGCCAGCAGTACTCCCGGGAACACTGAAGCTTTCTTT
TRBJ2-1 TRBD2 TRBV12-3/TRBV12-4 many CASRTSGRSYNEQFF TGTGCCAGCAGAACAAGCGGGAGGTCTTACAATGAGCAGTTCTTC
TRBJ2-7 TRBD1 TRBV27 many CASSLLGQGNIGEQYF TGTGCCAGCAGTTTATTAGGACAGGGGAATATTGGCGAGCAGTACTTC
TRBJ2-2 TRBD2 TRBV2 few CASRPLAGSTGELFF TGTGCCAGCAGGCCACTAGCGGGATCCACCGGGGAGCTGTTTTTT
TRBJ2-1 - TRBV5-1 - CASSLKSGHNEQFF TGCGCCAGCAGCTTGAAAAGCGGCCACAATGAGCAGTTCTTC
TRBJ2-7 TRBD2 TRBV5-1 many CASSPELAGGPLEGNEQYF TGCGCCAGCAGCCCCGAACTAGCGGGAGGGCCGTTGGAGGGGAACGAGCAGTACTTC
TRBJ2-1 - TRBV20-1 few CSANRDLSGFRNNEQFF TGCAGTGCTAACCGGGATTTATCGGGATTCAGGAACAATGAGCAGTTCTTC
TRBJ2-3 TRBD2 TRBV6-5 many CASARGAGALEDTQYF TGTGCCAGCGCCAGAGGGGCGGGAGCCCTTGAAGATACGCAGTATTTT
TRBJ1-5 - TRBV20-1 many CSAPPADSKQPQHF TGCAGTGCTCCCCCTGCGGACAGTAAGCAGCCCCAGCATTTT
TRBJ1-1 - TRBV20-1 - CSARNRGNTEAFF TGCAGTGCTAGAAACCGAGGGAACACTGAAGCTTTCTTT
TRBJ2-1 TRBD2 TRBV28 - CASSEAREGPYNEQFF TGTGCCAGCAGCGAGGCCCGGGAGGGCCCCTACAATGAGCAGTTCTTC
TRBJ2-1 TRBD2 TRBV7-7 many CASSPSGGYNEQFF TGTGCTAGCAGCCCCTCGGGAGGATACAATGAGCAGTTCTTC
TRBJ2-7 - TRBV7-9 - CASSFPQGHEQYF TGTGCCAGCAGCTTCCCTCAGGGCCACGAGCAGTACTTC
TRBJ1-2 - TRBV5-1 - CASSLAVSSGTPYGYTF TGCGCCAGCAGCTTGGCTGTTTCATCCGGGACACCCTATGGCTACACCTTC
TRBJ2-6 - TRBV2 few CARGDSKVGANVLTF TGTGCCAGAGGGGACTCTAAGGTTGGGGCCAACGTCCTGACTTTC
TRBJ2-1 - TRBV12-5 few CASANTPVAYNEQFF TGTGCTAGTGCCAACACCCCTGTGGCCTACAATGAGCAGTTCTTC
TRBJ1-5 TRBD1 TRBV10-3 - CAIRGDRGSNQPQHF TGTGCCATCAGGGGGGACAGGGGTTCCAATCAGCCCCAGCATTTT
TRBJ1-1 TRBD1 TRBV5-1 - CASSFRTGVVTEAFF TGCGCCAGCAGCTTCCGGACAGGGGTCGTCACTGAAGCTTTCTTT
TRBJ2-1 TRBD2 TRBV3-1 - CASSRRLALGGGQFF TGTGCCAGCAGCCGCCGACTAGCCCTTGGGGGGGGGCAGTTCTTC
TRBJ1-6 - TRBV4-2 - CASSQVPAGESPLHF TGTGCCAGCAGCCAAGTCCCGGCAGGGGAATCACCCCTCCACTTT